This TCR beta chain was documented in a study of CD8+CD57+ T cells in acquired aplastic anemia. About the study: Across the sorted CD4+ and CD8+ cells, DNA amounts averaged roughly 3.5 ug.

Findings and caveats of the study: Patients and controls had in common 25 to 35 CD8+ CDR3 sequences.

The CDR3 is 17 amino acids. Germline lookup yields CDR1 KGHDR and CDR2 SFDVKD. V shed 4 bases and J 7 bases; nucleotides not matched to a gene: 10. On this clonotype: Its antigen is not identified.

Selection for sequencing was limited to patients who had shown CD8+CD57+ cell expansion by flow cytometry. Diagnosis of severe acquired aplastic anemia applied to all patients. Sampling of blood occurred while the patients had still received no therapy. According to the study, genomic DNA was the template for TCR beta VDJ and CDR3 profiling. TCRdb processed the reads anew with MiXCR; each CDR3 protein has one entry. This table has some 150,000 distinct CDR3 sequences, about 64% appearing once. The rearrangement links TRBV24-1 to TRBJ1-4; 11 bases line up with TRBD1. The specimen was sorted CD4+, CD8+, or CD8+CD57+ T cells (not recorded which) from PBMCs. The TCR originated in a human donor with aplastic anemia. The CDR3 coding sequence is TGTGCCACCAGTGACGCGCCAGGGACAGGGGGGGGTGAAAAACTGTTTTTT. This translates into CATSDAPGTGGGEKLFF.